This T cell receptor (beta chain) was found in a study of tumor-infiltrating lymphocytes in oesophageal squamous cell carcinoma. The CDR3 has 17 amino acids. The germline CDR1 and CDR2 sequences are SEHNR and FQNEAQ (reference sequence). The V gene lost 1 base and the J gene lost 3 bases, with 17 bases spanning the gap. Each CDR3 protein gets one entry after TCRdb re-called the PCR reads with MiXCR. The sample shows around 12,000 distinct CDR3 sequences, 58% of them seen only once. The clonotype comes from a female donor with esophageal squamous cell carcinoma. Sequenced: esophageal tumor tissue. This chain joins TRBV7-9 and TRBJ2-3; a possible D gene is TRBD1 (7 bases). The chain's CDR3 is CASSLEAGQRATDTQYF. The CDR3 DNA reads TGTGCCAGCAGCTTAGAGGCGGGACAGAGAGCGACAGATACGCAGTATTTT.